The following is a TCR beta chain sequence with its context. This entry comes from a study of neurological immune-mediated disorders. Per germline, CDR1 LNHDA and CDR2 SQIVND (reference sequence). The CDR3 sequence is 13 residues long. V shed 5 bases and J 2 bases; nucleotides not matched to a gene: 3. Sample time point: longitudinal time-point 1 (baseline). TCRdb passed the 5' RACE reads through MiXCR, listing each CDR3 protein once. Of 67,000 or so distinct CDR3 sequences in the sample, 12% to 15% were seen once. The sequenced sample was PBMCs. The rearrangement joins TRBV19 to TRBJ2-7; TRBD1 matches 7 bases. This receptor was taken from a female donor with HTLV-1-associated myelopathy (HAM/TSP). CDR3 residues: CASSVTGTYEQYF. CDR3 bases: TGTGCCAGTAGTGTGACAGGGACCTACGAGCAGTACTTC.